This T cell receptor (beta chain) appears in the sequencing data of a study of blood T cells in healthy people across ages. A second PCR, run for about 7 to 11 cycles, used a sample-barcoded 5' primer plus a J-beta primer mix. In TCRdb, the 5' RACE reads were re-called with MiXCR into one record per CDR3 protein. The sample contains hundreds of thousands of distinct CDR3 sequences, more than 20% of which appear only once. The CDR3 has 17 amino acids. The germline V gene has CDR1 MGHRA and CDR2 YSYEKL. V lost 6 bases and J lost 0; bases outside the gene matches: 7. This clonotype has ten or more counts.

The J gene is TRBJ2-6, the V gene TRBV4-1; 8 bases map to TRBD1. Sequenced input: blood. The TCR comes from a man between 65 and 80 years old in good health. CDR3 loop: CASSGQGGFSGANVLTF. The CDR3 region has the DNA TGCGCCAGCAGTGGACAGGGAGGTTTCTCTGGGGCCAACGTCCTGACTTTC.